This record concerns one T cell receptor beta chain sequence. Its specificity is unknown. TCRdb's table, derived via immunoSEQ multiplex PCR, lists solely in-frame clones and lacks some. The sample shows 160,000 or so clones, approximately 91% of them seen only once. Germline V gene data show CDR1 as LGHNA and CDR2 as YSLEER. The CDR3 sequence is 15 residues long. Trimming stripped 3 bases from V and 3 bases from J, with 14 bases between. The sample is drawn from a study of T cell responses to AZD1222 COVID-19 vaccine. Findings and limits, study-wide: Most donors were white British, females outnumbered males, and clonal diversity was possibly underestimated. Repertoire samples came only from after the peak T cell response. Across the whole spike, CD4 TCRs peaked at regions 160-218 and 743-854. Spike-specific TCR breadth and depth both grew after two AZD1222 doses.

The receptor was isolated from an adult who had recovered from COVID-19. This specimen consisted of peripheral blood, obtained after recovery from COVID-19. J is TRBJ1-2 and V is TRBV4-3; the D gene is possibly TRBD1 (6 bases). The CDR3 loop reads CASSQNRVGDYGYTF. In nucleotides, the CDR3 is TGCGCCAGCAGCCAGAACAGGGTCGGAGACTATGGCTACACCTTC.